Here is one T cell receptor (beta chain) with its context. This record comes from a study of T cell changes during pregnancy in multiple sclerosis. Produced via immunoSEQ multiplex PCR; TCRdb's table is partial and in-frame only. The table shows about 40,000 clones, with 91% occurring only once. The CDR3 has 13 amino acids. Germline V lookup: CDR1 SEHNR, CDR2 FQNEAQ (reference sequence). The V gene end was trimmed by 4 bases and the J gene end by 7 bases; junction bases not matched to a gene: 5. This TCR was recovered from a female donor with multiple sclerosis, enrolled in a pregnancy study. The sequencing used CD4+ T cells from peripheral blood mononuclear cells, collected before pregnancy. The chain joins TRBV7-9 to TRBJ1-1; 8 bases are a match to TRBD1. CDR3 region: CASSSWGQVEAFF. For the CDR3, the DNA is TGTGCCAGCAGCTCTTGGGGACAGGTTGAAGCTTTCTTT.